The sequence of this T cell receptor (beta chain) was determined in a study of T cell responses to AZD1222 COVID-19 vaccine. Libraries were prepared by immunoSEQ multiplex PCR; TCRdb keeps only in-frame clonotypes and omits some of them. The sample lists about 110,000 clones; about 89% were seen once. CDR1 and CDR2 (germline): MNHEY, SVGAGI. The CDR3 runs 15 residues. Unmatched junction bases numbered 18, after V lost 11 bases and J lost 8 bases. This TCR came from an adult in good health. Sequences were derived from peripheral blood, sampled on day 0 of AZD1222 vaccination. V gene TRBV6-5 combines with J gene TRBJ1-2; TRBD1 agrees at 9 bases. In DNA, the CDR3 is TGTGCCTCCCGGTATGGTTTACAGGGGGCTTTCGGCTACACCTTC. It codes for CASRYGLQGAFGYTF.